These 7 T cell receptor beta chains came from one sample sequenced in a study of neoadjuvant anti-PD-1 for oral cavity cancer (dated by TCRdb to the early 2020s). The time point label, as the study defines it: before neoadjuvant nivolumab. Library preparation used the immunoSEQ multiplex PCR assay. Imported from immuneACCESS, the table was reduced by TCRdb to in-frame sequences with V and J called. These copies leave out some clones; in studies compared against another copy, an unresolved V gene accounts for under half, and the cause of the remainder is not known. Across this sample there are 15,000 to 20,000 clones, with around 66% seen only once. The ten largest account for around 2.7% of the sample. The source material was PBMCs, sampled before nivolumab (anti-PD-1) treatment. The origin of the receptors is a person aged 35-79 years with oral cavity squamous cell carcinoma.

In its sample, this clone was seen a few times. The chain uses TRBV10-1 and TRBJ1-2; D gene unclear. V was shortened by 0 bases and J by 0 bases, with 2 bases between the two germline ends. The CDR3 extends over 13 amino acids. The germline V gene encodes CDR1 WNHNN and CDR2 SYGVQD (reference sequence). CDR3 nucleotides: TGCGCCAGCAGTGAGTCGGCTAACTATGGCTACACCTTC. Its translation is CASSESANYGYTF.

This clone has a handful of counts. The J gene is TRBJ2-1, the V gene TRBV6-5, with 7 bases fitting TRBD2. V was clipped by 7 bases and J by 3 bases; unmatched bases: 6. In germline, CDR1 is MNHEY, CDR2 SVGAGI. The CDR3 is made up of 14 amino acids. The CDR3 bases are TGTGCCAGCACGGGGGAGGGCCACTACAATGAGCAGTTCTTC. It encodes CASTGEGHYNEQFF.

The chain combines TRBV6-1 with TRBJ1-1, with no clear D. Germline V CDR1 and CDR2: MNHNS, SASEGT. The CDR3 runs to 13 residues. The germline V and J ends were trimmed by 10 bases and 0 bases, with 12 bases remaining between them. The CDR3 sequence is CATKGHLNTEAFF. The DNA of the CDR3 is TGTGCCACAAAAGGGCATTTGAACACTGAAGCTTTCTTT.

The rearrangement uses TRBV2 and TRBJ2-3, with D hard to call. In germline, CDR1 is SNHLY, CDR2 FYNNEI. The CDR3 has 12 residues. V lost 6 bases and J lost 6, with 10 bases in between. In nucleotides, the CDR3 is TGTGCCAGCAGGGCCCTAGGGGATACGCAGTATTTT. Residues: CASRALGDTQYF. Full variable domain (remainder filled in from reference TRBV2 and TRBJ2-3): EPEVTQTPSHQVTQMGQEVILRCVPISNHLYFYWYRQILGQKVEFLVSFYNNEISEKSEIFDDQFSVERPDGSNFTLKIRSTKLEDSAMYFCASRALGDTQYFGPGTRLTVL.

The CDR3 sequence is CASSPVGYEQYF. The DNA of the CDR3 is TGTGCCAGCAGCCCCGTAGGCTACGAGCAGTACTTC. The chain has TRBV6-1 and TRBJ2-7; D unclear. Germline loops: CDR1 MNHNS, CDR2 SASEGT. The CDR3 has 12 residues. V was cut by 6 bases and J by 3 bases, with 9 bases left in between.

The CDR3, as DNA: TGCGCCAGCAGCTTGGGTTGGGGTACTGGGGCCAACGTCCTGACTTTC. Amino acid sequence: CASSLGWGTGANVLTF. This chain links TRBV5-1 with TRBJ2-6; D is unresolved. V was cut by 0 bases and J by 2 bases, with 9 bases left in between. This CDR3 is 16 amino acids long. Germline assignment: CDR1 SGHRS and CDR2 YFSETQ.

The J gene is TRBJ1-2, the V gene TRBV29-1; no firm D call. The CDR3 has 12 amino acids. Germline V gives CDR1 SQVTM, CDR2 ANQGSEA. The germline V and J ends were trimmed by 0 bases and 4 bases, with 6 bases remaining between them. The DNA of the CDR3 is TGCAGCGTTGAAGACAGTTCCTATGGCTACACCTTC. It is translated as CSVEDSSYGYTF.